This entry features one T cell receptor (beta chain) sequence. The input for sorted-subset replicate PCRs was around 200 ng DNA, tens of thousands of T cell genomes. In the source study's methods: With immunoSEQ giving junction-only sequences and no quality scores, filtering differed. Some clones are missing from TCRdb's copy, which holds only in-frame ones; the method was immunoSEQ multiplex PCR. For V, J and clone size, that table is used; D and trimming come from the DNA. The data hold under 120,000 clones, with approximately 70% observed a single time. CD8 memory fractions consisted of CD45RO+ and CCR7-negative CD45RA+ TemRA cells together. The data originate from a study of shared clonotypes between healthy human individuals. Study details: The study used three CD4 naive, three CD4 memory, two CD8 naive and one CD8 memory plate per donor.

This CDR3 is built from 13 residues. V gave up 8 bases and J gave up 3 bases; unmatched junction bases: 6. Germline-derived CDR1 and CDR2 are MDHEN and SYDVKM. The chain is built from TRBV28 and TRBJ2-7; TRBD1 matches at 8 bases. Sequencing was done on a sample of memory CD8+ T cells sorted from blood. Specified subset: CD45RO+ cells pooled with CCR7-negative TemRA cells. This receptor was identified in a woman aged 25-40 years in good health. CDR3 in amino acids: CASWAGGLYEQYF. CDR3 nucleotide sequence: TGTGCCAGCTGGGCAGGGGGCCTCTACGAGCAGTACTTC.